The clone carrying this TCR beta chain was seen just once. This entry is derived from a study of blood T cell repertoires in COVID-19. Study-level background: T cells, B-cell-depleted T cells, or PBMCs supplied cDNA or gDNA.

The germline gives CDR1 SNHLY, CDR2 FYNNEI. This CDR3 has 13 residues. Trimming left V 6 bases short and J 5 bases short, with 10 bases between. Measured with immunoSEQ multiplex PCR; TCRdb has only the in-frame clones, and not every one. The sample records some 180,000 clones, approximately 90% being singletons. The receptor comes from a man aged 18 to 35 with COVID-19, enrolled during active disease. Material: peripheral blood. The V gene is TRBV2, the J gene TRBJ1-4; possible D gene TRBD1, 5 bases. CDR3 bases: TGTGCCAGCAGGGGCAGGGCGAATGAAAAACTGTTTTTT. Amino acid sequence: CASRGRANEKLFF.